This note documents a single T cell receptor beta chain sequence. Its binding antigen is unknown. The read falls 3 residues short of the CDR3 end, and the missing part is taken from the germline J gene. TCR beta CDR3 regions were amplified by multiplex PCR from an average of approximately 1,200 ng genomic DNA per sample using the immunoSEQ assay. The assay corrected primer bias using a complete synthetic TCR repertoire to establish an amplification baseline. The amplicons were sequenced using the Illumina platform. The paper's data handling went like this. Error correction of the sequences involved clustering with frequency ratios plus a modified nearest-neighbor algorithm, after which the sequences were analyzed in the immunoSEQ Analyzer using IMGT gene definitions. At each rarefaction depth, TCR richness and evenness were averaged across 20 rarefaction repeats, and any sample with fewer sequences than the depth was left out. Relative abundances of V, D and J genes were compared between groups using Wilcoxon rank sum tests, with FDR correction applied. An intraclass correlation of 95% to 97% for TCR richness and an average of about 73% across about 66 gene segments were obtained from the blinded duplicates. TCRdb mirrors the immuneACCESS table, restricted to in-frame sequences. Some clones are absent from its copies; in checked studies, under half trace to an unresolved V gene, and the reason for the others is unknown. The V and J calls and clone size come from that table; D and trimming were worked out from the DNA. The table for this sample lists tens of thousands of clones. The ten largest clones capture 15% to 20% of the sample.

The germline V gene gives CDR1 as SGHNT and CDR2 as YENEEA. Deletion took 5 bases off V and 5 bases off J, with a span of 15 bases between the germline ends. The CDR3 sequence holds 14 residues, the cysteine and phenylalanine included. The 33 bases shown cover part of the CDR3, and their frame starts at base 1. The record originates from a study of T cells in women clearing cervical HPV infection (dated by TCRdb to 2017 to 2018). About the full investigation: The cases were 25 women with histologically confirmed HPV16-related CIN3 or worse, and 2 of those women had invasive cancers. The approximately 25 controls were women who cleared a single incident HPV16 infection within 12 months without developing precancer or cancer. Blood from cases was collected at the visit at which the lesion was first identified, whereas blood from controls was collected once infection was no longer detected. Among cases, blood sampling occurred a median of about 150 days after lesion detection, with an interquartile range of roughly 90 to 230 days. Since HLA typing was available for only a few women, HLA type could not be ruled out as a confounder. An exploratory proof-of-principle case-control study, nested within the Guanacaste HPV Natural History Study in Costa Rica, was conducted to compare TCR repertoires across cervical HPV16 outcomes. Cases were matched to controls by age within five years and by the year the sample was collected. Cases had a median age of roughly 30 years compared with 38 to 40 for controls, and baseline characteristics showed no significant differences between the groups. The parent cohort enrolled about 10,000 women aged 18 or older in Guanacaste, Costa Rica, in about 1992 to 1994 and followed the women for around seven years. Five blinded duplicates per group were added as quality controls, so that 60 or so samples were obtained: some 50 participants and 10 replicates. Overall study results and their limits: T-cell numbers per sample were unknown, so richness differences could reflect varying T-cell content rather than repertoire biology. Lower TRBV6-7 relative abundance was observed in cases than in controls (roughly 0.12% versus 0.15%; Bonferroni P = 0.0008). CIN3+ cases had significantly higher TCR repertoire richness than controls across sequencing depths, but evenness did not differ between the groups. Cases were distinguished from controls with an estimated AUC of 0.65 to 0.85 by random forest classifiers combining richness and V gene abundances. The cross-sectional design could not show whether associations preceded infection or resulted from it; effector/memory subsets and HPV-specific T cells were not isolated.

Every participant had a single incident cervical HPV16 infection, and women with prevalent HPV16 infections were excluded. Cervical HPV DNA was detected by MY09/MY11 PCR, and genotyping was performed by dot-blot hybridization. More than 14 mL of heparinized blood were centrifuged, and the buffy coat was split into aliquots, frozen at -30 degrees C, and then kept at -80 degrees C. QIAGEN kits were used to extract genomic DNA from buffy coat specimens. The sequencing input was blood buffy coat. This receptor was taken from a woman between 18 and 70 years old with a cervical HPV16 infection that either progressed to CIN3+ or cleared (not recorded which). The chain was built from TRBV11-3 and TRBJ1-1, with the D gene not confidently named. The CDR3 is CASSPPGLETEAFF. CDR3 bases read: TGTGCCAGCAGCCCCCCAGGATTAGAGACTGAA.